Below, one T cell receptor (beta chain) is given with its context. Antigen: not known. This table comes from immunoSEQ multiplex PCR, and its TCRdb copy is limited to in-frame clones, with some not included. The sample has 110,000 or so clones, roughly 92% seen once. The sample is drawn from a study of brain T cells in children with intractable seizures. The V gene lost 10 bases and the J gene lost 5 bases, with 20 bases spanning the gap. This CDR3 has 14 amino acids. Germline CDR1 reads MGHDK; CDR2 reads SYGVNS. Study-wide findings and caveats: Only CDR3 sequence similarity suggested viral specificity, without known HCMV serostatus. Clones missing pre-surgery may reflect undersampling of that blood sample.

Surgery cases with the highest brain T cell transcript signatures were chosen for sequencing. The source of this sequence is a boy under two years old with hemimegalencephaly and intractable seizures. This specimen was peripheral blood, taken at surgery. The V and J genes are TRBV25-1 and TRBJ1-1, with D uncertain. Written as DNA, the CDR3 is TGTGCCACCAAGCAGACTGGGGTAAGGACTGAAGCTTTCTTT. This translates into CATKQTGVRTEAFF.